The clone carrying this T cell receptor beta chain has a handful of counts. The record originates from a study of beta chain features in type 1 diabetes. Expressed TCRB transcripts were sequenced because the entire RNA isolate underwent reverse transcription. Profiled with immunoSEQ multiplex PCR; TCRdb holds only in-frame clones, not every one. The data contain hundreds of thousands of clones, roughly an eighth of them singletons. V was pared by 2 bases and J by 11 bases, with 10 bases between. The CDR3 totals 10 residues. The germline V gene encodes CDR1 DFQATT and CDR2 SNEGSKA (reference sequence).

The specimen sequenced was naive CD4+ T cells from blood. The genes are TRBV20-1 and TRBJ2-7; D gene ambiguous. This clonotype originated in a man between 18 and 35 years old in good health. CDR3 loop: CSARISEEYF. The CDR3, as DNA: TGCAGTGCTAGAATAAGTGAGGAGTACTTC.